This TCR beta chain was profiled in a study of cytomegalovirus exposure and HLA in healthy donors. On the study more broadly: The Caucasian-associated ancestry cluster held roughly 84% of a few hundred genotyped donors.

Turning to this clone: What it binds is not known.

A multiplex PCR was run with 60 Vbeta primers and 13 Jbeta primers. Repertoires were generated with immunoSEQ multiplex PCR, while TCRdb's copy carries only in-frame clones and drops some. The sample is made up of 25,000 to 35,000 clones, and the top ten hold approximately 4.5% of it. Study-level findings and limits: Altogether, 160 or so TCR beta chains were recorded as cytomegalovirus-associated. In a later analysis, donors in an Asian-associated ancestry cluster reportedly had fewer N-insertions in productive TCRs than the cohort mean. TCR beta V- and J-gene trimming was later associated with a missense DCLRE1C variant.

Trimming at V came to 4 bases and at J to 10 bases, leaving 9 bases not matched to a gene. In germline, CDR1 is MNHEY, CDR2 SVGAGI. The CDR3 contains 15 residues. This clonotype was sampled from a woman aged 35 to 49 in good health and CMV-seropositive. The V and J genes are TRBV6-5 and TRBJ1-6; 8 bases line up with TRBD1. The sample consisted of PBMCs. The DNA for the CDR3 is TGTGCCAGCAGTTTGCAGGGACAGGCGGGGTCACCCCTCCACTTT. This translates into CASSLQGQAGSPLHF.